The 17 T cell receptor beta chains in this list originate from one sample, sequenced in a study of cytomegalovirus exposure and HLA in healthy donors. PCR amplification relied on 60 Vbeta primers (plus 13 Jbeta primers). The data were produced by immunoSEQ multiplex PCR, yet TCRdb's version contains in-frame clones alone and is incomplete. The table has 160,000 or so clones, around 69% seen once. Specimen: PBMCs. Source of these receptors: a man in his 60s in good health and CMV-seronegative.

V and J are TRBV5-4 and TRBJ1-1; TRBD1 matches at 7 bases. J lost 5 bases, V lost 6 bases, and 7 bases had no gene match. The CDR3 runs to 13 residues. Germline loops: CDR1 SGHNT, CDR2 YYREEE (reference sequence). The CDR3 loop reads CASKVQGWTEAFF. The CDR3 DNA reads TGTGCCAGCAAAGTACAGGGGTGGACTGAAGCTTTCTTT.

DNA of the CDR3: TGCAGCGTAGGACTAGCGAGTTACAATGAGCAGTTCTTC. Amino acids: CSVGLASYNEQFF. The chain has TRBV29-1 and TRBJ2-1, with 9 bases that match TRBD2. In germline, CDR1 is SQVTM, CDR2 ANQGSEA. The CDR3 length is 13 residues. V was pared by 6 bases and J by 4 bases, with 4 bases of the junction left unmatched.

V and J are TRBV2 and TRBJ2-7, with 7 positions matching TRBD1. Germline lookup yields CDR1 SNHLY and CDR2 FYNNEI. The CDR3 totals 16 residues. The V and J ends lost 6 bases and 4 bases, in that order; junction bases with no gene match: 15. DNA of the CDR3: TGTGCCAGCAGCGGTGGGACAGATGTGCCCCCTTACGAGCAGTACTTC. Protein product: CASSGGTDVPPYEQYF.

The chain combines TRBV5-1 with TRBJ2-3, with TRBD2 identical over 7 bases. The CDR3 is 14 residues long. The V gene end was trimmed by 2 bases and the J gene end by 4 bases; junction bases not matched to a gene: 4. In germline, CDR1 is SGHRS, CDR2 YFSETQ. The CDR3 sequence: CASSLAGKADTQYF. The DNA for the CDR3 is TGCGCCAGCAGCTTAGCGGGGAAGGCAGATACGCAGTATTTT. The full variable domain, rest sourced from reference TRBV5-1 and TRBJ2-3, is KAGVTQTPRYLIKTRGQQVTLSCSPISGHRSVSWYQQTPGQGLQFLFEYFSETQRNKGNFPGRFSGRQFSNSRSEMNVSTLELGDSALYLCASSLAGKADTQYFGPGTRLTVL.

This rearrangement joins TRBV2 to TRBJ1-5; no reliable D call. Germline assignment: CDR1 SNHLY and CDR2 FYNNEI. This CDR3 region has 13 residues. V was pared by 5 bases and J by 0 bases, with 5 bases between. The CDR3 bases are TGTGCCAGCAGTTGGGCTAGCAATCAGCCCCAGCATTTT. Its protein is CASSWASNQPQHF.

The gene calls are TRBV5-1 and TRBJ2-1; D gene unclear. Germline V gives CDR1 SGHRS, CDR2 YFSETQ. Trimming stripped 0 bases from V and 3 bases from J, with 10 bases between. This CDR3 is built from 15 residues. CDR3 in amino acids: CASSLGLLYYNEQFF. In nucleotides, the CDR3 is TGCGCCAGCAGCTTGGGTCTCCTTTACTACAATGAGCAGTTCTTC.

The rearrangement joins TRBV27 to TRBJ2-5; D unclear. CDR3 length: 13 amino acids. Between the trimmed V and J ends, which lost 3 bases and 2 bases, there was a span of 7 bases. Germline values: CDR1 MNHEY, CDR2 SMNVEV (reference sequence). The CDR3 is CASSFGRQETQYF. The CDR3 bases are TGTGCCAGCAGTTTTGGCAGGCAAGAGACCCAGTACTTC.

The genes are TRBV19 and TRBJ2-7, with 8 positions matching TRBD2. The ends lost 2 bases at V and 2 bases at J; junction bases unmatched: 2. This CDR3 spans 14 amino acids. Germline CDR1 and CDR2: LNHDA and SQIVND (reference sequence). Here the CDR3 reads CASSIREGPYEQYF. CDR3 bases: TGTGCCAGTAGTATACGGGAGGGCCCCTACGAGCAGTACTTC.

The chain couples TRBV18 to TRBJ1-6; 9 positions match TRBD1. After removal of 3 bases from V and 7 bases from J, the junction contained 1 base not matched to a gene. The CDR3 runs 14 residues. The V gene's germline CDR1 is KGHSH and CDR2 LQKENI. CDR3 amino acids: CASSPGTGNSPLHF. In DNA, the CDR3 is TGTGCCAGCTCACCCGGGACAGGGAATTCACCCCTCCACTTT. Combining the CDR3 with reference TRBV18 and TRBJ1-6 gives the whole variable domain NAGVMQNPRHLVRRRGQEARLRCSPMKGHSHVYWYRQLPEEGLKFMVYLQKENIIDESGMPKERFSAEFPKEGPSILRIQQVVRGDSAAYFCASSPGTGNSPLHFGNGTRLTVT.

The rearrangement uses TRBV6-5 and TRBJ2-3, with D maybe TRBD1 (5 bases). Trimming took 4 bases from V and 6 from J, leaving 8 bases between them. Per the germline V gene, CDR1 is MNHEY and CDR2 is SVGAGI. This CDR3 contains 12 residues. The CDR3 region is CASSSWGDTQYF. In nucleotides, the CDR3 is TGTGCCAGCAGTTCCTGGGGCGATACGCAGTATTTT.

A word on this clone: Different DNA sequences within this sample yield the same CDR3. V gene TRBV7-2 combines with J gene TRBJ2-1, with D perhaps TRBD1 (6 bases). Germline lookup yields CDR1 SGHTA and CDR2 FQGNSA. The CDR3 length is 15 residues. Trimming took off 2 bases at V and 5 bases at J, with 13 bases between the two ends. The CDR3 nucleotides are TGTGCCAGCAGCTTATTGAGGGGGTCTAACAATGAGCAGTTCTTC. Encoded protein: CASSLLRGSNNEQFF.

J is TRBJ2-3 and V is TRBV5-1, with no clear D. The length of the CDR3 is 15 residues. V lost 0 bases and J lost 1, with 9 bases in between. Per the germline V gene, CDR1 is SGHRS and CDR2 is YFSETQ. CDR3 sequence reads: CASSLASDGTDTQYF. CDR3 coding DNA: TGCGCCAGCAGCTTGGCCAGCGACGGCACAGATACGCAGTATTTT.

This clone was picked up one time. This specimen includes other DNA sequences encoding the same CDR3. The CDR3: CASTPGTANYGYTF. The CDR3 DNA reads TGTGCCAGCACCCCAGGGACAGCGAACTATGGCTACACCTTC. The genes are TRBV28 and TRBJ1-2, with 7 bases lining up with TRBD1. The CDR3 runs to 14 residues. Germline trimming cut 7 bases from V and 2 bases from J; bases unmatched to any gene: 7. Germline V gives CDR1 MDHEN, CDR2 SYDVKM.

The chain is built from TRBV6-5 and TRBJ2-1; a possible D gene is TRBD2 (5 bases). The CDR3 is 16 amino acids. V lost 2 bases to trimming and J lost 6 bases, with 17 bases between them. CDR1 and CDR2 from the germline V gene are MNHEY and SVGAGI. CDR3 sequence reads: CASSYLRRRGGNEQFF. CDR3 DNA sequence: TGTGCCAGCAGTTACCTAAGACGCCGAGGAGGCAATGAGCAGTTCTTC.

CDR3 loop: CASRTSWPAGGYNEQFF. CDR3 in DNA: TGTGCCAGCAGGACGTCTTGGCCGGCGGGGGGCTACAATGAGCAGTTCTTC. The chain carries TRBV7-9 and TRBJ2-1; 8 nucleotides agree with TRBD2. The CDR3 loop spans 17 amino acids. V shed 6 bases, J shed 3 bases, and the junction held 13 bases outside the gene matches. In germline, CDR1 is SEHNR, CDR2 FQNEAQ (reference sequence).

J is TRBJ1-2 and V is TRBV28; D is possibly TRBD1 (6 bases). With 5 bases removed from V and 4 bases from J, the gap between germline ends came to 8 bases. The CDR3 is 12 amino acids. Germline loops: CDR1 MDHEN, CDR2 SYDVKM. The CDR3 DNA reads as TGTGCCAGCAGTCTGGACAGCTATGGCTACACCTTC. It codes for CASSLDSYGYTF.

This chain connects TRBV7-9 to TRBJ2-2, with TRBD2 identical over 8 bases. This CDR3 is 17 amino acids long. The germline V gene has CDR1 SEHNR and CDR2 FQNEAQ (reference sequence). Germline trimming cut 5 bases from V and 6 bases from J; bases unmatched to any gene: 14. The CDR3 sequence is CASSLSSLGRVPGELFF. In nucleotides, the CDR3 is TGTGCCAGCAGCCTAAGCTCCCTCGGGAGGGTTCCCGGGGAGCTGTTTTTT.